This T cell receptor beta chain emerged from a study of regulatory T cells in long-lasting Graves disease. Investigators prepared the TCR beta libraries by applying iRepertoire HTBI primers and Arm-PCR of CDR3 regions. Each CDR3 protein gets one entry after TCRdb re-called the multiplex PCR reads with MiXCR. The sample has approximately 400,000 distinct CDR3 sequences, about 15% seen once; the top ten hold about 8.3%. The study, taken as a whole, reports: The small sample size may have reduced accuracy.

Germline V gene data show CDR1 as MNHEY and CDR2 as SVGAGI. V trimming: 3 bases; J trimming: 3 bases; junction bases outside the gene matches: 10. The CDR3 is 16 amino acids. For this clonotype: Its antigen is not identified.

Time point indicated: newly diagnosed GD, antithyroid drugs for less than 3 months. Extracted PBMC RNA gave rise to the TCR library. The same specimen was also included in a second study, on T cells in Graves' hyperthyroidism and ophthalmopathy. From that paper: The HTBI set primed first-round TCR CDR3 RT-PCR.

The V gene is TRBV6-5, the J gene TRBJ2-7, with 8 bases that match TRBD1. The material was peripheral blood mononuclear cells (PBMCs), obtained at new diagnosis, from a patient treated with antithyroid drugs. The clonotype originates from a woman aged 35 to 49 with Graves disease. CDR3 nucleotides: TGTGCCAGCAGTTATGGGTTACGGACAGGGAACTACGAGCAGTACTTC. Amino acid sequence: CASSYGLRTGNYEQYF.